What follows is one T cell receptor (beta chain) and its context. This sample was included in a study of T cell changes during pregnancy in multiple sclerosis. V was shortened by 2 bases and J by 9 bases, with 8 bases between the two germline ends. Germline CDR1 reads SGHTA; CDR2 reads FQGTGA. This CDR3 is built from 12 residues. Assay: immunoSEQ multiplex PCR; the TCRdb copy retains only in-frame clones and omits some. The sample lists approximately 52,000 clones; 88% were seen once. The gene calls are TRBV7-3 and TRBJ2-1; D possibly corresponds to TRBD2 (5 bases). This clonotype was obtained from a female donor with multiple sclerosis, enrolled in a pregnancy study. The input for sequencing was CD4+ T cells from peripheral blood mononuclear cells, taken in the second trimester of pregnancy. The CDR3 region is CASSLGEGEQFF. Here the CDR3 DNA reads TGTGCCAGCAGCTTAGGAGAGGGTGAGCAGTTCTTC.